The TCR beta chain described here comes from a study of cytomegalovirus exposure and HLA in healthy donors. A multiplex PCR was run with 60 Vbeta primers and 13 Jbeta primers. The repertoire was sequenced with immunoSEQ multiplex PCR; TCRdb's copy has only in-frame clones and lacks some. Of some 100,000 clones in the sample, approximately 76% were seen once. The CDR3 has 15 residues. V was trimmed by 1 base and J by 7 bases, leaving 14 bases between them. Germline assignment: CDR1 SEHNR and CDR2 FQNEAQ (reference sequence). Study observations and caveats: Later on, an analysis found that several of the most significant clusters appeared to be linked to common viral pathogens, which included parvovirus B19. A few of the chains that were CMV-associated were confirmed in vitro to be specific for CMV antigens.

Comments on this clone: Its antigen is unidentified.

The TCR comes from a man aged 45 to 65 in good health and CMV-seropositive. The sample was PBMCs. V is TRBV7-9 and J is TRBJ1-5; tentative D call: TRBD1 (6 bases). The CDR3 region is CASSLETAGDQPQHF. The CDR3 coding sequence is TGTGCCAGCAGCTTAGAGACGGCAGGGGACCAGCCCCAGCATTTT.